The clone carrying this TCR beta chain was seen many times. Antigen specificity is unknown. The CDR3 extends over 14 amino acids. The V gene's germline CDR1 is SGHTA and CDR2 FQGNSA. V shed 4 bases, J shed 5 bases, and the junction held 3 bases outside the gene matches. This specimen comes from a study of neurological immune-mediated disorders. Study-wide findings and caveats: Among 34 multiple sclerosis patients, phylogenetic grouping put the repertoires of 18 into a single related-CDR3 cluster, a possible signature.

Every sequencing run generated over 170 million TCR-beta sequences from 15-18 subjects. Via MiXCR, TCRdb re-called the 5' RACE reads, giving one row per CDR3 protein. The sample consists of about 59,000 distinct CDR3 sequences, roughly 4% of them appearing once. The chain has TRBV7-2 and TRBJ2-3, with 10 bases matching TRBD2. The source is a woman between 45 and 65 years old with multiple sclerosis. The sample consisted of PBMCs. The CDR3 sequence: CASSSSGSRDTQYF. In DNA form, the CDR3 reads TGTGCCAGCAGCTCTAGCGGGAGTAGAGATACGCAGTATTTT. The full variable domain, in which reference TRBV7-2 and TRBJ2-3 provide the parts outside the CDR3, is GAGVSQSPSNKVTEKGKDVELRCDPISGHTALYWYRQSLGQGLEFLIYFQGNSAPDKSGLPSDRFSAERTGGSVSTLTIQRTQQEDSAVYLCASSSSGSRDTQYFGPGTRLTVL.